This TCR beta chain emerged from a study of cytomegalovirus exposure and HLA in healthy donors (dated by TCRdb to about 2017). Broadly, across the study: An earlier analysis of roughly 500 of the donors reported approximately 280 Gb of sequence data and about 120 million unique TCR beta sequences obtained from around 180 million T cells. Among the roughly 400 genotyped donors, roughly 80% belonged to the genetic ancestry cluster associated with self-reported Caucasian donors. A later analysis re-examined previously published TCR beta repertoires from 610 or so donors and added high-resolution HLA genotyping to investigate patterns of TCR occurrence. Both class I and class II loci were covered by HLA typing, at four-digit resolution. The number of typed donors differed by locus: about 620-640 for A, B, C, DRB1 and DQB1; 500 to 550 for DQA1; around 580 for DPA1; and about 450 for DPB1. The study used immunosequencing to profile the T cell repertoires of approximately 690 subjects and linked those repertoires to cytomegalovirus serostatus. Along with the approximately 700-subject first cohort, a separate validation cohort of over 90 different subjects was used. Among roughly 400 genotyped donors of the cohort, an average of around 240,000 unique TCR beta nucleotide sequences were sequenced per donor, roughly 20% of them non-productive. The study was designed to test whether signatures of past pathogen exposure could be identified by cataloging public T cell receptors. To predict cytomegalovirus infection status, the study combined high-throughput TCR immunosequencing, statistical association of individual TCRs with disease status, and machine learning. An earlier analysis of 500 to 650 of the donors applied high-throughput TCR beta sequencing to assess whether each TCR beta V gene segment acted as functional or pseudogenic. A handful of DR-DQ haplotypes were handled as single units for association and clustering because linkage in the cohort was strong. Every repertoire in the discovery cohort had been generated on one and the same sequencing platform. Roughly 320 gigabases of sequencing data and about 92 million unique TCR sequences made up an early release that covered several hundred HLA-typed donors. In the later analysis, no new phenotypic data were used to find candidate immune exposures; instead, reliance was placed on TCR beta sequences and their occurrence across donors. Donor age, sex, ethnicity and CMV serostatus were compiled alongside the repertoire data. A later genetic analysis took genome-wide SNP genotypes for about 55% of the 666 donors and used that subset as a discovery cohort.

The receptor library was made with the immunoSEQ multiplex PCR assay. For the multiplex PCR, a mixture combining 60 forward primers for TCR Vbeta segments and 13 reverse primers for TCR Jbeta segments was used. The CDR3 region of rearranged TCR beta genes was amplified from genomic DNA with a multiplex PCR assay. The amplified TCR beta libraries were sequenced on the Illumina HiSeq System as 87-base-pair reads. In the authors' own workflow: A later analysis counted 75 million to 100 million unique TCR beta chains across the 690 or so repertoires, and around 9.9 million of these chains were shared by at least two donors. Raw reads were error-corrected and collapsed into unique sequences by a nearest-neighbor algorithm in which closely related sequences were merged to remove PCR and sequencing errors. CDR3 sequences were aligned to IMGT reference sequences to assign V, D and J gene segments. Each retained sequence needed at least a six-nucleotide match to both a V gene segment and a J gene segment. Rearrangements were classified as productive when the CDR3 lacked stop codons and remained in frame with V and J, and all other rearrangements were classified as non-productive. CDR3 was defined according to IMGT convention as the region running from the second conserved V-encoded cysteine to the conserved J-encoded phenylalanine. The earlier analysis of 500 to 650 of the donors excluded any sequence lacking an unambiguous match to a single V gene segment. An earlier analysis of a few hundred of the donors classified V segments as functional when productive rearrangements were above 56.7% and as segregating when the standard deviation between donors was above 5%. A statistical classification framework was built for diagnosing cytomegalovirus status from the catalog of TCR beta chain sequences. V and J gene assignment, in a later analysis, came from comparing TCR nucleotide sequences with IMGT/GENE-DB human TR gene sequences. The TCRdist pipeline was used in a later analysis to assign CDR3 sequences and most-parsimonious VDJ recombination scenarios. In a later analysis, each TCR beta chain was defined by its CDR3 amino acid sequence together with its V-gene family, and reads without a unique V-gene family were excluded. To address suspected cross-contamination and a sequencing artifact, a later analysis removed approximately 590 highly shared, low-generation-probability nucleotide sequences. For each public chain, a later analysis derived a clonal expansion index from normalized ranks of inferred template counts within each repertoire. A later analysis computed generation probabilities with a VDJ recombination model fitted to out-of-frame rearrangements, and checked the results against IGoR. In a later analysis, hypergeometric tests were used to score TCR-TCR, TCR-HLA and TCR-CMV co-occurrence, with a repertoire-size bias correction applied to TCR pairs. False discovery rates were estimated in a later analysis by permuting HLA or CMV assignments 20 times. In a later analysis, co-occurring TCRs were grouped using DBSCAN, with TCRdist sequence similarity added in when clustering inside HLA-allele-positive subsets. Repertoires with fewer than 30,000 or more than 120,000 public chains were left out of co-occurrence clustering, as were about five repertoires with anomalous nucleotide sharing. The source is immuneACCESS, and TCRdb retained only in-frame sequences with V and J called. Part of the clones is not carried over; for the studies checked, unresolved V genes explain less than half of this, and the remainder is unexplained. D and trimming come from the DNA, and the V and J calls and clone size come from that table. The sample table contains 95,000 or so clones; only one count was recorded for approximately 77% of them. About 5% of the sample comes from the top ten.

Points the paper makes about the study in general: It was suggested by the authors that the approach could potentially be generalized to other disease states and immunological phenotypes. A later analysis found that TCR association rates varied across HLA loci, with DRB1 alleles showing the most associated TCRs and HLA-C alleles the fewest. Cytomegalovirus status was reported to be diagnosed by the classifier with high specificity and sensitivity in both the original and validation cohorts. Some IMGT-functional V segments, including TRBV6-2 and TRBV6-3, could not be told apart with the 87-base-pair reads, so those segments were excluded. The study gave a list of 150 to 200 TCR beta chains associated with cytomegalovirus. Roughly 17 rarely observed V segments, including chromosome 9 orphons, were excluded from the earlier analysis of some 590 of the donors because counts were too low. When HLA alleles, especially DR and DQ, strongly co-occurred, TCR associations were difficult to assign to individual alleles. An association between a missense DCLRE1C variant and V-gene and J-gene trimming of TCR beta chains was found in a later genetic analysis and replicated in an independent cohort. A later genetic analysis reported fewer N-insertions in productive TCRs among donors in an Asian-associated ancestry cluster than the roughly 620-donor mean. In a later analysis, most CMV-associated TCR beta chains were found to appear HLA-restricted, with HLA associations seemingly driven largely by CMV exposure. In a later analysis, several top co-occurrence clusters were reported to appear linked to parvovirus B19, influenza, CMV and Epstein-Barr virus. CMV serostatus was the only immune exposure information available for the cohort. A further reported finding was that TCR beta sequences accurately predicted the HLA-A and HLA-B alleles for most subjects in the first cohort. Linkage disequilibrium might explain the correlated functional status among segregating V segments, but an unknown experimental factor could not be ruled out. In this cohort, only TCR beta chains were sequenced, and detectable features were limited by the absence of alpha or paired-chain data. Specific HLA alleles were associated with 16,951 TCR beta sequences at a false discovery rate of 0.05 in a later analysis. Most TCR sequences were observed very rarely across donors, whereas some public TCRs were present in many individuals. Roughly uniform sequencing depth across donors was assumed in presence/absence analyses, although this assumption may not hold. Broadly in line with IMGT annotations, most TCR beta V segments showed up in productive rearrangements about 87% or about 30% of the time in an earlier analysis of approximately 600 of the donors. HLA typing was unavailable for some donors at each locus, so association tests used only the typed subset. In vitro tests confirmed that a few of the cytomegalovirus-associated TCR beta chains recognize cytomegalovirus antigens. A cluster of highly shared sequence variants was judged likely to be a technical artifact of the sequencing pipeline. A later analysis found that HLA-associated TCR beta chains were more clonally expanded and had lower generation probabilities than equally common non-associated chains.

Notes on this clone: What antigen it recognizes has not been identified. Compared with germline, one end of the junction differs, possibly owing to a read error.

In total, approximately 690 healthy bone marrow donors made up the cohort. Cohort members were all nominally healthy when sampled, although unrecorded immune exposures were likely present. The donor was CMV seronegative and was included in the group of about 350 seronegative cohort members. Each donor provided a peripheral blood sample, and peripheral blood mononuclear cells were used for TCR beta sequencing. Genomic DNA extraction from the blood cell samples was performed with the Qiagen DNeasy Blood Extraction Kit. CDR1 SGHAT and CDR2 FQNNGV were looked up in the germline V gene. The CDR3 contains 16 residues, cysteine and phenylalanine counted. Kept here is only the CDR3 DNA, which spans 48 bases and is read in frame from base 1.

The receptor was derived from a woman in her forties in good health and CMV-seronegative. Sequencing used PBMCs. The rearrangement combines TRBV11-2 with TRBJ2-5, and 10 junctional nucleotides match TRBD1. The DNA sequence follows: TGTGCCAGCAGCTTAGATAGACAGGGGGCCCAAGAGGCCCAGTACTTC. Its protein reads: CASSLDRQGAQEAQYF.